These T cell receptor beta chains were read from a single sample in a study of early T cells in non-severe SARS-CoV-2 infection. TCRdb passed the 5' RACE reads through MiXCR, listing each CDR3 protein once. The sample shows approximately 63,000 distinct CDR3 sequences, roughly 5.7% of them seen only once. This specimen was whole blood, taken at baseline. All receptors derive from an adult who was a healthcare worker with PCR-confirmed SARS-CoV-2 infection or an uninfected control (not recorded which). Each CDR3 is given with its conserved first and last residue. Each record gives: clone size, J gene, D gene, V gene, CDR3 DNA, CDR3 protein. The D gene is left open where the match is weak. Size is stated for part of the rows, as once, few or many counts, or as a class when the clone is expanded.

many | TRBJ1-2 | . | TRBV28 | TGTGCCAGCAGTTTATTAAGGCAGGGCGGTAACTATGGCTACACCTTC | CASSLLRQGGNYGYTF
. | TRBJ1-1 | . | TRBV6-5 | TGTGCCAGCAGTTATGAAAAGGAGGGGAAGAACACTGAAGCTTTCTTT | CASSYEKEGKNTEAFF
. | TRBJ2-1 | . | TRBV6-6 | TGTGCCAGCAGTTACTCAGAGACAGGGCAGTTCTTC | CASSYSETGQFF
many | TRBJ1-4 | . | TRBV15 | TGTGCCACCAGCAGAGTTCAGGACAGACTGTTTTTT | CATSRVQDRLFF
many | TRBJ2-3 | . | TRBV5-1 | TGCGCCAGCAGCACCGGACAGTTAGGGCAGTATTTT | CASSTGQLGQYF
. | TRBJ2-3 | . | TRBV7-2 | TGTGCCAGCAGCTTCGTAATAGCCGAGGCAGATACGCAGTATTTT | CASSFVIAEADTQYF
many | TRBJ1-5 | TRBD1 | TRBV18 | TGTGCCAGCTCACCCCGGGGATTGACAGGGGTGAGTCAGCCCCAGCATTTT | CASSPRGLTGVSQPQHF
few | TRBJ2-3 | . | TRBV4-3 | TGCGCCAGCAGCCAAGATTACCCTCGGAGGCGTACGCAGTATTTT | CASSQDYPRRRTQYF
many | TRBJ2-6 | . | TRBV12-2 | TGTGCAAGTCGCTCCCGGGGGTCAGGGGCCAACGTCCTGACTTTC | CASRSRGSGANVLTF
many | TRBJ2-1 | TRBD2 | TRBV7-2 | TGTGCCAGCAGCTTAGGCCCACCGGGACTAGCCTACAATGAGCAGTTCTTC | CASSLGPPGLAYNEQFF
many | TRBJ2-2 | . | TRBV7-9 | TGTGCCAGCAGCCCCGTTTATAACGAGGGGGAGCTGTTTTTT | CASSPVYNEGELFF
. | TRBJ2-2 | . | TRBV20-1 | TGCAGTGCCCGAGACCAGGGGAGTGGGCTGTTTTTT | CSARDQGSGLFF
many | TRBJ2-7 | . | TRBV20-1 | TGCAGTGAGAAGCTGCACACCTACGAGCAGTACTTC | CSEKLHTYEQYF
. | TRBJ2-2 | . | TRBV11-2 | TGTGCCAGCAGCTTTGGTTGGACTTCTCACACCGGGGAGCTGTTTTTT | CASSFGWTSHTGELFF
many | TRBJ1-4 | TRBD1 | TRBV12-3/TRBV12-4 | TGTGCCAGCAGTCCGGGACAGGGTAGTGAAAAACTGTTTTTT | CASSPGQGSEKLFF
many | TRBJ2-1 | . | TRBV7-8 | TGTGCCAGCAGCTTAGAGGGAGTTGGACTGTACAATGAGCAGTTCTTC | CASSLEGVGLYNEQFF
many | TRBJ1-2 | . | TRBV28 | TGTGCCAGCAGTTCCCTCTATGGCTACACCTTC | CASSSLYGYTF
. | TRBJ1-2 | TRBD1 | TRBV6-5 | TGTGCCAGCAGTTTTTACAGGGGGCAGGGCGGCTACACCTTC | CASSFYRGQGGYTF
many | TRBJ2-7 | . | TRBV27 | TGTGCCAGCAGTTTAGGGACCCGGAGCTCCTACGAGCAGTACTTC | CASSLGTRSSYEQYF
many | TRBJ1-1 | . | TRBV6-6 | TGTGCCAGCCATCATCTCAGGGAAGCTTTCTTT | CASHHLREAFF
few | TRBJ2-5 | TRBD1 | TRBV7-9 | TGTGCCAGCAGCGGGACAGGGGAAGAGACCCAGTACTTC | CASSGTGEETQYF
many | TRBJ1-2 | . | TRBV28 | TGTGCCAGCACCATGGATGGAGTTAACTATGGCTACACCTTC | CASTMDGVNYGYTF
. | TRBJ1-4 | TRBD1 | TRBV28 | TGTGCCAGCAAACAGGGGGCGCAGAGTCTGTTTTTT | CASKQGAQSLFF
many | TRBJ2-2 | . | TRBV7-9 | TGTGCCAGCAGCTCCTTGACACTTTGGGGCGGGGAGCTGTTTTTT | CASSSLTLWGGELFF
. | TRBJ1-4 | . | TRBV7-9 | TGTGCCAGCAGCATAGTCCCAACTAATGAAAAACTGTTTTTT | CASSIVPTNEKLFF
few | TRBJ2-5 | . | TRBV28 | TGTGCCAGCAGTTTAACCCCGGCCCAAGAGACCCAGTACTTC | CASSLTPAQETQYF
many | TRBJ2-1 | TRBD2 | TRBV11-2 | TGTGCCAGCAACCCAATGGGACTAGTCTTTGAGCAGTTCTTC | CASNPMGLVFEQFF
few | TRBJ2-1 | . | TRBV28 | TGTGCCAGCAGTACGGGGATCTCCTACAATGAGCAGTTCTTC | CASSTGISYNEQFF
many | TRBJ2-2 | TRBD2 | TRBV5-1 | TGCGCCAGCAGCTCGCTCCGACTAGCGGGAGCCGGGGAGCTGTTTTTT | CASSSLRLAGAGELFF
many | TRBJ2-3 | . | TRBV7-2 | TGTGCCAGCAGCTCCTACGTATTGGATACGCAGTATTTT | CASSSYVLDTQYF
few | TRBJ1-1 | . | TRBV7-3 | TGTGCCAGCAGCTTAAACCATGGGGAAGCTTTCTTT | CASSLNHGEAFF
. | TRBJ2-5 | . | TRBV20-1 | TGCAGTGCTAGAGACTTAAGAGAGGCCTTCGAGACCCAGTACTTC | CSARDLREAFETQYF
medium-sized | TRBJ2-7 | TRBD2 | TRBV6-5 | TGTGCCAGCAGACCGGGACTAGTGACGCGGGAGCAGTACTTC | CASRPGLVTREQYF
. | TRBJ1-5 | . | TRBV30 | TGTGCCTGGGCCGGACAGTACAATCAGCCCCAGCATTTT | CAWAGQYNQPQHF
. | TRBJ2-1 | TRBD2 | TRBV18 | TGTGCCAGCTCACCACTAGCGGGATCCTACAATGAGCAGTTCTTC | CASSPLAGSYNEQFF
few | TRBJ1-2 | TRBD1 | TRBV5-6 | TGTGCCAGTGATACGACAGGGAGATATGATGGCTACACCTTC | CASDTTGRYDGYTF
many | TRBJ2-3 | . | TRBV28 | TGTGCCAGCAGGTCTACAGGGACTTACAACACAGATACGCAGTATTTT | CASRSTGTYNTDTQYF
few | TRBJ2-1 | TRBD1 | TRBV12-3/TRBV12-4 | TGTGCCAGCAGTTCCGTCGGGACAGGGGGTGGCAATGAGCAGTTCTTC | CASSSVGTGGGNEQFF
many | TRBJ1-5 | . | TRBV20-1 | TGCAGTGCTACAGGCGGGGGTAATCAGCCCCAGCATTTT | CSATGGGNQPQHF
many | TRBJ2-1 | . | TRBV7-8 | TGTGCCAGCAGTCGCACCGAAGGGTACAATGAGCAGTTCTTC | CASSRTEGYNEQFF
many | TRBJ1-1 | . | TRBV9 | TGTGCCAGCACCCAAATCAGGGTGGACACTGAAGCTTTCTTT | CASTQIRVDTEAFF
. | TRBJ1-2 | . | TRBV28 | TGTGCCAGCAGTTCCCACAAACCCCCCGGGACTTACTATGGCTACACCTTC | CASSSHKPPGTYYGYTF
. | TRBJ1-1 | . | TRBV30 | TGTGCCTGGAGTGGGCATCCGGCTGAAGCTTTCTTT | CAWSGHPAEAFF
many | TRBJ1-5 | . | TRBV3-1 | TGTGCCAGCAGCCGGGACGGGAGCAATCAGCCCCAGCATTTT | CASSRDGSNQPQHF
many | TRBJ1-6 | TRBD1 | TRBV5-8 | TGTGCCAGCAGCTGGTACGCCGGGACAGGGGCTAATTCACCCCTCCACTTT | CASSWYAGTGANSPLHF
many | TRBJ1-1 | . | TRBV10-3 | TGTGCCATGAATGCGGGAGGGAACACTGAAGCTTTCTTT | CAMNAGGNTEAFF
many | TRBJ1-2 | . | TRBV20-1 | TGCAGTGAAACGGGAGCTAACTATGGCTACACCTTC | CSETGANYGYTF
few | TRBJ1-1 | TRBD1 | TRBV6-2/TRBV6-3 | TGTGCCAGCAGTTACCGCGGTGCGACAGGGGTTAACACTGAAGCTTTCTTT | CASSYRGATGVNTEAFF
many | TRBJ2-3 | TRBD2 | TRBV5-1 | TGCGCCAGCAGCCCCGAGCGGGAAGCGCAGTATTTT | CASSPEREAQYF
few | TRBJ2-3 | TRBD2 | TRBV10-2 | TGCGCCAGCCAAACCGGGACTAGCGTGACAGATACGCAGTATTTT | CASQTGTSVTDTQYF
few | TRBJ2-2 | TRBD2 | TRBV2 | TGTGCCAGCACCCTAGCGGGATTCACCGGGGAGCTGTTTTTT | CASTLAGFTGELFF
many | TRBJ1-1 | . | TRBV29-1 | TGCAGCGTTGTCGGGCAGGCCAGCAATCACCTGAACACTGAAGCTTTCTTT | CSVVGQASNHLNTEAFF
. | TRBJ1-4 | . | TRBV6-5 | TGTGCCAGCAGTTACTCGAGAAGGGGATTCTTAATTGGAGGTGAAAAACTGTTTTTT | CASSYSRRGFLIGGEKLFF
many | TRBJ1-2 | . | TRBV29-1 | TGCAGCGTCAGGAAAGGAGGGGCTGATAGTGGCTACACCTTC | CSVRKGGADSGYTF
many | TRBJ2-1 | . | TRBV6-2/TRBV6-3 | TGTGCCAGCAGTTTCGATACTGAGCAGTTCTTC | CASSFDTEQFF
many | TRBJ2-1 | . | TRBV11-3 | TGTGCCAGCAGCTTAGGAGGACAGTTGCTCTACAATGAGCAGTTCTTC | CASSLGGQLLYNEQFF
many | TRBJ1-5 | . | TRBV20-1 | TGCAGTGCTAAAGTACAGGAGAACAATCAGCCCCAGCATTTT | CSAKVQENNQPQHF
. | TRBJ2-1 | TRBD1 | TRBV11-2 | TGTGCCAGCAGAGGACAGGGGACTCCCAATGAGCAGTTCTTC | CASRGQGTPNEQFF
. | TRBJ2-1 | TRBD1 | TRBV19 | TGTGCCAGTAGTATACAACAGGGGAATAACAATGAGCAGTTCTTC | CASSIQQGNNNEQFF
. | TRBJ1-4 | . | TRBV4-1 | TGCGCCAGCAGCCAAGCCCCGACAGGCGCGAATGAAAAACTGTTTTTT | CASSQAPTGANEKLFF